The 7 T cell receptor beta chains below all came from one sample that was sequenced in a study of response to subunit inactivated influenza vaccine. One entry per CDR3 protein, called by TCRdb with MiXCR from the RT-PCR reads. In the table there are 550,000 to 800,000 distinct CDR3 sequences, around 14% of which are singletons. The material sequenced was PBMCs from blood, taken 11 to 12 days after vaccination. The receptors here all came from a man between 50 and 59 years old who received an inactivated influenza vaccine.

V usage is TRBV5-1 and J usage is TRBJ2-2; 9 nucleotides line up with TRBD1. Per germline, CDR1 SGHRS and CDR2 YFSETQ. The CDR3 covers 15 residues. With V trimmed by 9 bases and J by 4 bases, 10 bases remained unmatched. The CDR3 DNA reads as TGCGCCACGACGACAGGGGGAAGTGGCACCGGGGAGCTGTTTTTT. Amino acids: CATTTGGSGTGELFF.

In its sample, this clonotype was seen a few times. This chain uses TRBV10-3 with TRBJ2-6; D ambiguous. From germline, CDR1 is ENHRY and CDR2 SYGVKD. V was clipped by 4 bases and J by 0 bases, with 19 bases between them. The CDR3 is made up of 19 amino acids. CDR3 region: CAISGQAHGEGSGANVLTF. The DNA for the CDR3 is TGTGCCATCAGTGGCCAGGCTCACGGAGAAGGCTCTGGGGCCAACGTCCTGACTTTC.

The J gene is TRBJ1-5, the V gene TRBV5-4; D call uncertain. The germline CDR1 and CDR2 sequences are SGHNT and YYREEE (reference sequence). The CDR3 is 15 amino acids. The V and J ends lost 0 bases and 1 base respectively, with 8 bases between them. The CDR3 bases are TGTGCCAGCAGCTTGGCTCCGGCGAGCAATCAGCCCCAGCATTTT. Amino acids: CASSLAPASNQPQHF. The full variable domain, completed using reference TRBV5-4 and TRBJ1-5, is ETGVTQSPTHLIKTRGQQVTLRCSSQSGHNTVSWYQQALGQGPQFIFQYYREEENGRGNFPPRFSGLQFPNYSSELNVNALELDDSALYLCASSLAPASNQPQHFGDGTRLSIL.

This clonotype was seen many times. The chain couples TRBV14 to TRBJ2-7; TRBD2 matches at 8 bases. Germline V gene data show CDR1 as SGHDN and CDR2 as FVKESK. V shed 1 base, J shed 13 bases, and the junction held 12 bases outside the gene matches. This CDR3 contains 14 residues. In DNA, the CDR3 is TGTGCCAGCAGCCAAGTAGCGGGATCCTCCTTATCCTACTTC. It translates to CASSQVAGSSLSYF.

The chain has TRBV3-1 and TRBJ1-3, with D unclear. The CDR3 runs to 12 residues. Trimming removed 3 bases at V and 10 bases at J, with 10 bases between. Germline assignment: CDR1 LGHDT and CDR2 YNNKEL (reference sequence). CDR3 amino acids: CASSHSSTTIYF. CDR3 DNA sequence: TGTGCCAGCAGCCATAGTTCTACGACCATATATTTT.

A few counts support this clonotype. This sequence joins TRBV29-1 and TRBJ2-2, with a weak D call TRBD2 (7 bases). The germline gives CDR1 SQVTM, CDR2 ANQGSEA. The CDR3 loop spans 15 amino acids. Trimming shortened V by 5 bases and J by 7 bases, and 20 bases separated the two germline ends. Here the CDR3 DNA reads TGCAGCGTTCGGAAGGGGGGGGGGCAAAGCGGGGAGCTGTTTTTT. It codes for CSVRKGGGQSGELFF.

The rearrangement joins TRBV10-3 to TRBJ2-3, with TRBD2 identical over 9 bases. V dropped 1 base and J dropped 4; count of bases not matched to a gene: 3. The CDR3 sequence is 15 residues long. Germline loops: CDR1 ENHRY, CDR2 SYGVKD. The CDR3 DNA reads as TGTGCCATCAGTGAGTTGGGACTAGCCGCAGATACGCAGTATTTT. This encodes CAISELGLAADTQYF.